A single sample is the source of the 3 T cell receptor beta chains below, sequenced in a study of PD-L1 blockade in urothelial cancer. Produced via immunoSEQ multiplex PCR; TCRdb's table is partial and in-frame only. Here the sample spans approximately 20,000 clones, around 89% being singletons. The specimen comprised PBMCs, sampled around atezolizumab (anti-PD-L1) treatment. The receptors derive from a woman aged 55-69 years with urothelial cancer.

The genes are TRBV28 and TRBJ2-3, with 10 positions matching TRBD1. The V segment lost 6 bases and the J segment 4 bases; nucleotides outside the gene matches: 1. Germline CDR1 reads MDHEN; CDR2 reads SYDVKM. The CDR3 is made up of 13 amino acids. CDR3 nucleotide sequence: TGTGCCAGCAGGGACAGGGGGGCAGATACGCAGTATTTT. Protein product: CASRDRGADTQYF.

The chain carries TRBV13 and TRBJ2-3; 7 bases line up with TRBD1. The CDR3 is 16 amino acids. Germline V lookup: CDR1 PRHDT, CDR2 FYEKMQ (reference sequence). Trimming at V came to 3 bases and at J to 4 bases, leaving 10 bases not matched to a gene. The CDR3 sequence: CASSLYRGVGADTQYF. CDR3 in DNA: TGTGCCAGCAGCTTGTACAGGGGAGTTGGCGCAGATACGCAGTATTTT.

Here the CDR3 reads CASSLALRLAGVTDTQYF. CDR3 sequence (DNA): TGTGCCAGCAGCTTAGCGCTAAGACTAGCGGGAGTCACAGATACGCAGTATTTT. The chain recombines TRBV7-2 with TRBJ2-3; TRBD2 agrees at 12 bases. The germline CDR1 and CDR2 sequences are SGHTA and FQGNSA. The CDR3 length is 18 residues. The junction had 6 bases not matched to a gene; V was cut back by 0 bases and J by 2 bases.